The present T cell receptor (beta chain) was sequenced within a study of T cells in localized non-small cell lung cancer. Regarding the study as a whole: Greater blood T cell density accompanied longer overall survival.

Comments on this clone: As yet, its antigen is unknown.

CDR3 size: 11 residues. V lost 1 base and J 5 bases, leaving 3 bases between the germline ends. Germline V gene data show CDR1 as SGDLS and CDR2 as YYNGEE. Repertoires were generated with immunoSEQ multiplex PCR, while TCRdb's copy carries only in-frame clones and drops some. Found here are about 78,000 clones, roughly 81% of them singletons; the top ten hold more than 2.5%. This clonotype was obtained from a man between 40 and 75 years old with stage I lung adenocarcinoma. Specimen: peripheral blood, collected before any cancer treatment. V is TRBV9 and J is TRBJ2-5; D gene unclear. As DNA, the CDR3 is TGTGCCAGCAGCGTATCGGAGACCCAGTACTTC. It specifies CASSVSETQYF.